This is a list of T cell receptor beta chains from one sample in a study of blood T cells in healthy people across ages. TCRdb passed the 5' RACE reads through MiXCR, listing each CDR3 protein once. Found here are roughly 700,000 distinct CDR3 sequences, 45% to 50% of them singletons; the top ten hold roughly a third. Sequencing was carried out using blood. Receptor source: a woman aged 55-69 years in good health. Each CDR3 is given with its conserved first and last residue. A D gene is named only where the DNA matches it firmly. Part of the rows lack a size; the others show once, few, many or a class for expanded clones.

D gene: NA; V gene: TRBV4-3; clone size: NA; J gene: TRBJ1-6; CDR3 length: 15; CDR3 DNA: TGCGCCAGCAGCCAATCGTATGGACAGAATTCACCCCTCCACTTT; CDR3 protein: CASSQSYGQNSPLHF
D gene: NA; V gene: TRBV4-1; clone size: NA; J gene: TRBJ2-5; CDR3 length: 14; CDR3 DNA: TGCGCCAGCAGCCAAGGGGAGAACCAAGAGACCCAGTACTTC; CDR3 protein: CASSQGENQETQYF
D gene: NA; V gene: TRBV4-3; clone size: NA; J gene: TRBJ2-3; CDR3 length: 14; CDR3 DNA: TGCGCCAGCAGCCGCAGGGGTAGCACAGATACGCAGTATTTT; CDR3 protein: CASSRRGSTDTQYF
D gene: NA; V gene: TRBV7-2; clone size: NA; J gene: TRBJ1-2; CDR3 length: 13; CDR3 DNA: TGTGCCAGCAGCTTAGCCCACAACTATGGCTACACCTTC; CDR3 protein: CASSLAHNYGYTF
D gene: NA; V gene: TRBV7-2; clone size: NA; J gene: TRBJ1-2; CDR3 length: 13; CDR3 DNA: TGTGCCAGCAGCTTACTGGCAGGCTATGGCTACACCTTC; CDR3 protein: CASSLLAGYGYTF
D gene: NA; V gene: TRBV27; clone size: NA; J gene: TRBJ1-6; CDR3 length: 13; CDR3 DNA: TGTGCCAGCAGTTCCCTATGGGGGTCACCCCTCCACTTT; CDR3 protein: CASSSLWGSPLHF
D gene: NA; V gene: TRBV2; clone size: NA; J gene: TRBJ2-1; CDR3 length: 15; CDR3 DNA: TGTGCCAGCAGCTATGGACAGTCACTCTACAATGAGCAGTTCTTC; CDR3 protein: CASSYGQSLYNEQFF
D gene: NA; V gene: TRBV25-1; clone size: many; J gene: TRBJ2-1; CDR3 length: 12; CDR3 DNA: TGTGCCAGCATAATCGGTAACAATGAGCAGTTCTTC; CDR3 protein: CASIIGNNEQFF
D gene: NA; V gene: TRBV6-1; clone size: once; J gene: TRBJ2-7; CDR3 length: 15; CDR3 DNA: TGTGCCAGCAGTGAAATACAGGCCCTCTCCTACGAGCAGTACTTC; CDR3 protein: CASSEIQALSYEQYF
D gene: TRBD2; V gene: TRBV20-1; clone size: NA; J gene: TRBJ2-1; CDR3 length: 20; CDR3 DNA: TGCTGCCCCATGGTAACCGGGACTAGCGGGAGACCCAGCTCCTACAATGAGCAGTTCTTC; CDR3 protein: CCPMVTGTSGRPSSYNEQFF
D gene: NA; V gene: TRBV11-1; clone size: few; J gene: TRBJ2-7; CDR3 length: 13; CDR3 DNA: TGTGCCAGCAGGGGGACACTTACCTACGAGCAGTACTTC; CDR3 protein: CASRGTLTYEQYF
D gene: NA; V gene: TRBV29-1; clone size: few; J gene: TRBJ2-3; CDR3 length: 14; CDR3 DNA: TGCAGCGTTGCCCTCTTGACCCCCCCAGATACGCAGTATTTT; CDR3 protein: CSVALLTPPDTQYF
D gene: NA; V gene: TRBV20-1; clone size: few; J gene: TRBJ2-1; CDR3 length: 15; CDR3 DNA: TGCAGTGCCAGCGCTCTCCCCAGCTCCTACAATGAGCAGTTCTTC; CDR3 protein: CSASALPSSYNEQFF
D gene: TRBD1; V gene: TRBV28; clone size: NA; J gene: TRBJ2-6; CDR3 length: 17; CDR3 DNA: TGTGCCAGCAGTTTCGGGACAGGGGCGCCAGCGACCAACGTCCTGACTTTC; CDR3 protein: CASSFGTGAPATNVLTF
D gene: NA; V gene: TRBV29-1; clone size: few; J gene: TRBJ1-2; CDR3 length: 9; CDR3 DNA: TGCAGCGTTGAGTATGGCTACACCTTC; CDR3 protein: CSVEYGYTF
D gene: NA; V gene: TRBV7-7; clone size: NA; J gene: TRBJ2-1; CDR3 length: 16; CDR3 DNA: TGTGCCAGCAGCGATCTTCAGGGAAAACTAAACAATGAGCAGTTCTTC; CDR3 protein: CASSDLQGKLNNEQFF
D gene: NA; V gene: TRBV29-1; clone size: NA; J gene: TRBJ1-1; CDR3 length: 13; CDR3 DNA: TGCAGCGTTTCCCGCCCGGGGGGCACTGAAGCTTTCTTT; CDR3 protein: CSVSRPGGTEAFF
D gene: NA; V gene: TRBV3-1; clone size: NA; J gene: TRBJ2-6; CDR3 length: 17; CDR3 DNA: TGTGCCAGCAGCCAAGGAAACGCTTTAACTGGGGCCAACGTCCTGACTTTC; CDR3 protein: CASSQGNALTGANVLTF
D gene: NA; V gene: TRBV29-1; clone size: NA; J gene: TRBJ1-1; CDR3 length: 12; CDR3 DNA: TGCAGCGTCCCCCGGGACAACACTGAAGCTTTCTTT; CDR3 protein: CSVPRDNTEAFF
D gene: TRBD2; V gene: TRBV30; clone size: NA; J gene: TRBJ2-3; CDR3 length: 15; CDR3 DNA: TGTGCCTGGAGTGAACTAGCGGCAATCACAGATACGCAGTATTTT; CDR3 protein: CAWSELAAITDTQYF
D gene: TRBD1; V gene: TRBV3-1; clone size: NA; J gene: TRBJ1-1; CDR3 length: 15; CDR3 DNA: TGTGCCAGCAGCCAAGACGGGTCAGGGGGCACTGAAGCTTTCTTT; CDR3 protein: CASSQDGSGGTEAFF
D gene: NA; V gene: TRBV4-3; clone size: few; J gene: TRBJ2-5; CDR3 length: 14; CDR3 DNA: TGCGCCAGCAGCCTACACGCGGCAGACAATGAGCAGTACTTC; CDR3 protein: CASSLHAADNEQYF
D gene: NA; V gene: TRBV3-1; clone size: once; J gene: TRBJ2-5; CDR3 length: 14; CDR3 DNA: TGTGCCAGCAGCCAAGTCGGAGGGAAGAATGAGCAGTACTTC; CDR3 protein: CASSQVGGKNEQYF
D gene: NA; V gene: TRBV20-1; clone size: NA; J gene: TRBJ2-7; CDR3 length: 14; CDR3 DNA: TGCAGTGCTACGGGGCGGTTGGGGACCCGCGAGCAGTACTTC; CDR3 protein: CSATGRLGTREQYF
D gene: NA; V gene: TRBV6-5; clone size: NA; J gene: TRBJ2-3; CDR3 length: 13; CDR3 DNA: TGTGCCAGCACGGACAGCAGCACAGATACGCAGTATTTT; CDR3 protein: CASTDSSTDTQYF
D gene: TRBD2; V gene: TRBV6-5; clone size: NA; J gene: TRBJ2-1; CDR3 length: 17; CDR3 DNA: TGTGCCAGCAGTTACTCCCTACTAGCGGTGTCCTACAATGAGCAGTTCTTC; CDR3 protein: CASSYSLLAVSYNEQFF
D gene: NA; V gene: TRBV29-1; clone size: NA; J gene: TRBJ1-2; CDR3 length: 12; CDR3 DNA: TGCAGCGTTGTCACAGACCAATATGGCTACACCTTC; CDR3 protein: CSVVTDQYGYTF
D gene: NA; V gene: TRBV7-2; clone size: few; J gene: TRBJ2-3; CDR3 length: 15; CDR3 DNA: TGTGCCGGAACAACCGGCCTAGCGAGCACAGATACGCAGTATTTT; CDR3 protein: CAGTTGLASTDTQYF
D gene: NA; V gene: TRBV4-1; clone size: NA; J gene: TRBJ2-4; CDR3 length: 17; CDR3 DNA: TGCGCCAGCAGCCAAGGGTCGGTTAGCGGCTCCAAAAACATTCAGTACTTC; CDR3 protein: CASSQGSVSGSKNIQYF
D gene: TRBD2; V gene: TRBV6-2/TRBV6-3; clone size: many; J gene: TRBJ2-1; CDR3 length: 16; CDR3 DNA: TGTGCCAGCAGGGCTATAGCGGGAGGGATATACAATGAGCAGTTCTTC; CDR3 protein: CASRAIAGGIYNEQFF
D gene: TRBD2; V gene: TRBV29-1; clone size: once; J gene: TRBJ2-5; CDR3 length: 14; CDR3 DNA: TGCAGCGTTAGGCTAGCGGGAGAGGGGGATGAGCAGTACTTC; CDR3 protein: CSVRLAGEGDEQYF
D gene: NA; V gene: TRBV10-3; clone size: NA; J gene: TRBJ2-3; CDR3 length: 13; CDR3 DNA: TGTGCCATCACGCAGAGAATCACAGATACGCAGTATTTT; CDR3 protein: CAITQRITDTQYF
D gene: NA; V gene: TRBV29-1; clone size: NA; J gene: TRBJ1-3; CDR3 length: 14; CDR3 DNA: TGCAGCGTAGCCGACGGAATACCTGGAAACACCATATATTTT; CDR3 protein: CSVADGIPGNTIYF
D gene: NA; V gene: TRBV29-1; clone size: few; J gene: TRBJ1-2; CDR3 length: 11; CDR3 DNA: TGCAGCGTCACGACAGGCTATGGCTACACCTTC; CDR3 protein: CSVTTGYGYTF
D gene: NA; V gene: TRBV7-9; clone size: few; J gene: TRBJ2-7; CDR3 length: 13; CDR3 DNA: TGTGCCAGCAGCTTACTCGGAAACTACGAGCAGTACTTC; CDR3 protein: CASSLLGNYEQYF
D gene: TRBD2; V gene: TRBV7-2; clone size: NA; J gene: TRBJ2-1; CDR3 length: 17; CDR3 DNA: TGTGCCAGCGGAGGAGGACTAGGCCTAGCGGGAGCCAATGAGCAGTTCTTC; CDR3 protein: CASGGGLGLAGANEQFF
D gene: NA; V gene: TRBV20-1; clone size: NA; J gene: TRBJ2-3; CDR3 length: 14; CDR3 DNA: TGCAGTGCTAGAGATCTCCGATTCGGGGATACGCAGTATTTT; CDR3 protein: CSARDLRFGDTQYF
D gene: NA; V gene: TRBV5-6; clone size: few; J gene: TRBJ1-5; CDR3 length: 16; CDR3 DNA: TGTGCCAGCAGCTTGCGGGAGACAGGCCGCAATCAGCCCCAGCATTTT; CDR3 protein: CASSLRETGRNQPQHF
D gene: NA; V gene: TRBV25-1; clone size: few; J gene: TRBJ2-1; CDR3 length: 14; CDR3 DNA: TGTGCCAGCAGTGTGAGGGGAGATTACAATGAGCAGTTCTTC; CDR3 protein: CASSVRGDYNEQFF
D gene: TRBD2; V gene: TRBV6-2/TRBV6-3; clone size: few; J gene: TRBJ2-7; CDR3 length: 13; CDR3 DNA: TGTGCCAGCAGCGGGACTAGCGAGTACGAGCAGTACTTC; CDR3 protein: CASSGTSEYEQYF
D gene: TRBD2; V gene: TRBV7-8; clone size: NA; J gene: TRBJ2-1; CDR3 length: 17; CDR3 DNA: TGTGCCTGCAGCTTAGGAGCGGGAGGACAATCCTACAATGAGCAGTTCTTC; CDR3 protein: CACSLGAGGQSYNEQFF
D gene: NA; V gene: TRBV11-2; clone size: once; J gene: TRBJ2-4; CDR3 length: 14; CDR3 DNA: TGTGCCAGCACCAGGACAGTAGCCAAAAACATTCAGTACTTC; CDR3 protein: CASTRTVAKNIQYF
D gene: NA; V gene: TRBV10-3; clone size: NA; J gene: TRBJ1-5; CDR3 length: 14; CDR3 DNA: TGTGCCATCACAGATGACAGGACTAATCAGCCCCAGCATTTT; CDR3 protein: CAITDDRTNQPQHF
D gene: NA; V gene: TRBV14; clone size: few; J gene: TRBJ2-1; CDR3 length: 15; CDR3 DNA: TGTGCCAGCAGCCAAGTGAAGCCCTCCTACAATGAGCAGTTCTTC; CDR3 protein: CASSQVKPSYNEQFF
D gene: NA; V gene: TRBV6-5; clone size: NA; J gene: TRBJ2-3; CDR3 length: 14; CDR3 DNA: TGTGCCAGCAGAGCTGGAGCCTTCACAGATACGCAGTATTTT; CDR3 protein: CASRAGAFTDTQYF
D gene: TRBD2; V gene: TRBV7-2; clone size: few; J gene: TRBJ2-3; CDR3 length: 17; CDR3 DNA: TGTGCCAGCAGCTCAAGATTAGCGGGAGGGCAAGTCGGTACGCAGTATTTT; CDR3 protein: CASSSRLAGGQVGTQYF
D gene: TRBD1; V gene: TRBV7-9; clone size: once; J gene: TRBJ2-3; CDR3 length: 13; CDR3 DNA: TGTGCCAGCAGGGGACAGCCGGAAGATACGCAGTATTTT; CDR3 protein: CASRGQPEDTQYF
D gene: NA; V gene: TRBV6-6; clone size: NA; J gene: TRBJ1-1; CDR3 length: 16; CDR3 DNA: TGTGCCAGCACTCTCATGGGGGGAGGTATGAACACTGAAGCTTTCTTT; CDR3 protein: CASTLMGGGMNTEAFF
D gene: NA; V gene: TRBV29-1; clone size: once; J gene: TRBJ2-3; CDR3 length: 13; CDR3 DNA: TGCAGTTGCGCGTGGGGGCGCACAGATACGCAGTATTTT; CDR3 protein: CSCAWGRTDTQYF
D gene: TRBD1; V gene: TRBV6-5; clone size: NA; J gene: TRBJ2-7; CDR3 length: 15; CDR3 DNA: TGTGCCAGCAGTTACGACAGGGGACCCACCTACGAGCAGTACTTC; CDR3 protein: CASSYDRGPTYEQYF
D gene: TRBD2; V gene: TRBV11-1; clone size: NA; J gene: TRBJ2-1; CDR3 length: 16; CDR3 DNA: TGTGCCAGCAGCCCCACAGCTAGCGGGAGGACTAATGAGCAGTTCTTC; CDR3 protein: CASSPTASGRTNEQFF
D gene: NA; V gene: TRBV6-5; clone size: NA; J gene: TRBJ2-7; CDR3 length: 14; CDR3 DNA: TGTGCCAGCAGTTACTCGTGGAACTCCTACGAGCAGTACTTC; CDR3 protein: CASSYSWNSYEQYF
D gene: NA; V gene: TRBV29-1; clone size: few; J gene: TRBJ2-7; CDR3 length: 15; CDR3 DNA: TGCAGCGCCGCCCCACAACAGGGATCCGGCTACGAGCAGTACTTC; CDR3 protein: CSAAPQQGSGYEQYF
D gene: TRBD1; V gene: TRBV3-1; clone size: NA; J gene: TRBJ2-7; CDR3 length: 16; CDR3 DNA: TGTGCCAGCAGCCAAGAAAGAGACAGGGCACCCTACGAGCAGTACTTC; CDR3 protein: CASSQERDRAPYEQYF
D gene: TRBD2; V gene: TRBV29-1; clone size: few; J gene: TRBJ2-1; CDR3 length: 15; CDR3 DNA: TGCAGCATCTTACAGGGACTAGAGGGGTACAATGAGCAGTTCTTC; CDR3 protein: CSILQGLEGYNEQFF